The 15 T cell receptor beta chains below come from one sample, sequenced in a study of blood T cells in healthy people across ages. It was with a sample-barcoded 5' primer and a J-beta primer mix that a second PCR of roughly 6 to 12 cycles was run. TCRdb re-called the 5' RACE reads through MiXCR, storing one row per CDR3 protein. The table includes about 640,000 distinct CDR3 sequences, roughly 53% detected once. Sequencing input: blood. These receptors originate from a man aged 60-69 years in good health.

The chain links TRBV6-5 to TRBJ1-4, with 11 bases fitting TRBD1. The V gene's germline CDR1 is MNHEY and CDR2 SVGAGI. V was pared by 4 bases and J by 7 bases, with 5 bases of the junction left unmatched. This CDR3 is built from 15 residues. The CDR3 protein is CASSLDRGPVEKLFF. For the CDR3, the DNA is TGTGCCAGCAGTTTGGACAGGGGGCCGGTTGAAAAACTGTTTTTT.

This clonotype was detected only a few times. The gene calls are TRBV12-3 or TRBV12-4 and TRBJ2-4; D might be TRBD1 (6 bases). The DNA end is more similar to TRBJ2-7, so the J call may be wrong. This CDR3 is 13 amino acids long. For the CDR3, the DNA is TGTGCCAGCAGTTTGAACGGACAGTACGAGCAGTACTTC. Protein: CASSLNGQYEQYF.

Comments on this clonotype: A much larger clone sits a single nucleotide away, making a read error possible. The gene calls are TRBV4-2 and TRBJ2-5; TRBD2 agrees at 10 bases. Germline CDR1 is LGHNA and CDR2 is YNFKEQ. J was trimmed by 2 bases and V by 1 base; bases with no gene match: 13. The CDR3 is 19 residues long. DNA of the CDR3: TGTGCCAGCAGCCAAGGCCCCTTGCGAGCGGGGGGGAAACAAGAGACCCAGTACTTC. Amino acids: CASSQGPLRAGGKQETQYF.

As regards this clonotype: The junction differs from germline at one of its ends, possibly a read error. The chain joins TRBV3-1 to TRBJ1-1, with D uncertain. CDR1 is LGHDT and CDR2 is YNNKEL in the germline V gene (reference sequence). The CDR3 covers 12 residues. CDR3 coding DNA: TGTGTCAGCAGCCCCGGGGACACTGAAGCTTTCTTT. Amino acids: CVSSPGDTEAFF.

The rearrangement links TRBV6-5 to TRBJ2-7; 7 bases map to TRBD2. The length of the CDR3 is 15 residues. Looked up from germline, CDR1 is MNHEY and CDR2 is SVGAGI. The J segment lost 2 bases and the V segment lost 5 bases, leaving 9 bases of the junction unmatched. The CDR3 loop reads CASSPPRTRTYEQYF. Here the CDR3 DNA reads TGTGCCAGCAGTCCCCCCCGGACTAGAACCTACGAGCAGTACTTC.

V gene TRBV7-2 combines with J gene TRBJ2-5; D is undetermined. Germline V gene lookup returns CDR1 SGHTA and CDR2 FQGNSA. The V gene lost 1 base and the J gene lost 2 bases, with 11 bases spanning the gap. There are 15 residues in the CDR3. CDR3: CASSLDGIGQETQYF. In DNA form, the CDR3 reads TGTGCCAGCAGCTTAGATGGGATCGGGCAAGAGACCCAGTACTTC.

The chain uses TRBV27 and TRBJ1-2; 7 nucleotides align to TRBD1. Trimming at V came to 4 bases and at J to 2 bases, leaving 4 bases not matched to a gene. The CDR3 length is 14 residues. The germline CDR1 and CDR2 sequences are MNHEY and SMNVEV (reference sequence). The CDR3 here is CASSWGGQNYGYTF. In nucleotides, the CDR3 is TGTGCCAGCAGTTGGGGGGGACAGAACTATGGCTACACCTTC.

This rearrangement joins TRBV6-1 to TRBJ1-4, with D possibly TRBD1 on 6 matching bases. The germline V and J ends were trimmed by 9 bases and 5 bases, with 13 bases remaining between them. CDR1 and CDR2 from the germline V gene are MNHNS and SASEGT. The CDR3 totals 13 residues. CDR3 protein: CASGGQWNEKLFF. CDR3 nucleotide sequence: TGTGCCAGTGGGGGACAATGGAATGAAAAACTGTTTTTT.

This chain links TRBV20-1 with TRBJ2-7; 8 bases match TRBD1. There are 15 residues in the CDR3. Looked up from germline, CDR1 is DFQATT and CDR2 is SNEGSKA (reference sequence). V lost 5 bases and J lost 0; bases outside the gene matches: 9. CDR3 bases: TGCAGTGCTTCCGGACAGGGCCGTAGCTCCTACGAGCAGTACTTC. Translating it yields CSASGQGRSSYEQYF.

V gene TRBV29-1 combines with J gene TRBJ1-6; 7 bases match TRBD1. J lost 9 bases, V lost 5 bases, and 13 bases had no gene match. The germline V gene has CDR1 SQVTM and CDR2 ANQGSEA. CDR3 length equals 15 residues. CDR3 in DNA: TGCAGCGTTCATCAATTCCGGGACAGTCTTTCACCCCTCCACTTT. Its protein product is CSVHQFRDSLSPLHF.

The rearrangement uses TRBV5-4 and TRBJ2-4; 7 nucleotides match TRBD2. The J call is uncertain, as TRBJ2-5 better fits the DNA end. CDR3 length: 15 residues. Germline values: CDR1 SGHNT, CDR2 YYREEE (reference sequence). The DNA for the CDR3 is TGTGCCAGCAGCCAAAACGGACTAGTTCAAGAGACCCAGTACTTC. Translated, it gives CASSQNGLVQETQYF.

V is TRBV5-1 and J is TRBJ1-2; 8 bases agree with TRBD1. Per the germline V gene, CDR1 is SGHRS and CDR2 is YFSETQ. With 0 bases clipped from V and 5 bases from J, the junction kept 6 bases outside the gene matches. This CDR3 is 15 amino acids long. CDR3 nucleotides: TGCGCCAGCAGCTTGGAACAGGGGGGAATTTATGGCTACACCTTC. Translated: CASSLEQGGIYGYTF.

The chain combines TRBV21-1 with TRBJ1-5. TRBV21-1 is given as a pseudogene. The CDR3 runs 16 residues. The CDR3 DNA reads TGTGCCAGCAGCAAAGTTCGGGCCAAAAGCAATCAGCCCCAGCATTTT. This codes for CASSKVRAKSNQPQHF.

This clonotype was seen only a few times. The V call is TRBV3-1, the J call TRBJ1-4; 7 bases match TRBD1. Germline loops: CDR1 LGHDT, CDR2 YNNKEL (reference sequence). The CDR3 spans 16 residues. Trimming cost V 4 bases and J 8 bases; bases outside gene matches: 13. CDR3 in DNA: TGTGCCAGCAGCCCTCAAAGTAGGGGGCGATGGGAAAAACTGTTTTTT. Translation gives CASSPQSRGRWEKLFF.

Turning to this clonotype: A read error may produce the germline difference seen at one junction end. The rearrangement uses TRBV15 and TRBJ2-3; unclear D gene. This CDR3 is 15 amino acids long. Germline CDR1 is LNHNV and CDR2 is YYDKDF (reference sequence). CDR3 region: CAASRDRGKTDTQYF. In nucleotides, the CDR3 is TGTGCCGCCAGCAGAGATCGCGGCAAAACAGATACGCAGTATTTT. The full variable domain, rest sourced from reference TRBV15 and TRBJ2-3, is DAMVIQNPRYQVTQFGKPVTLSCSQTLNHNVMYWYQQKSSQAPKLLFHYYDKDFNNEADTPDNFQSRRPNTSFCFLDIRSPGLGDTAMYLCAASRDRGKTDTQYFGPGTRLTVL.